These 5 T cell receptor beta chains share one sample of origin, sequenced in a study of beta chain features in type 1 diabetes (dated by TCRdb to 2017 to 2018). Their antigens are not known. Results and caveats for the whole study, not just this receptor: In all four CD4+ subsets, TCRB CDR3 length was moderately but significantly shorter in type 1 diabetes patients.

Library prep was done by the immunoSEQ multiplex PCR assay. The entire amount of isolated RNA was reverse transcribed using the High Capacity cDNA Reverse Transcription Kit, so the sequenced TCRB transcripts were expressed ones. Sourced from immuneACCESS, this table was stored by TCRdb with only in-frame sequences that have V and J called. A share of the clones is absent; for the studies checked, an unresolved V gene accounts for under half, and the remainder has no known explanation. The table for this sample lists more than 550,000 clones; over 12% of them were counted only once. The ten largest make up less than 0.04% of the sample. Sequenced: naive CD4+ T cells from blood. The cell subset or site tag for this specimen amounts to: true naive CD4+ T cells. These receptor sequences come from a young man with type 1 diabetes.

The chain carries TRBV10-3 and TRBJ1-1; no clear D gene. The V gene lost 9 bases and the J gene lost 6 bases, with 11 bases spanning the gap. Germline values: CDR1 ENHRY, CDR2 SYGVKD. CDR3 length equals 11 residues. DNA for the CDR3: TGTGCCATACGTGGGCCTGCTGAAGCTTTCTTT. The encoded protein is CAIRGPAEAFF.

The chain has TRBV29-1 and TRBJ2-7; possibly TRBD2 for D (5 bases). The V end lost 8 bases, the J end lost 0 bases, and 17 bases lay between the germline ends. The CDR3 spans 14 residues. CDR1 is SQVTM, CDR2 ANQGSEA, per germline. This CDR3 is CSTRGTASSYEQYF. Written as DNA, the CDR3 is TGCAGCACACGGGGAACAGCGAGCTCCTACGAGCAGTACTTC.

V gene TRBV4-2 combines with J gene TRBJ2-3; D remains ambiguous. Deletions cut 1 base from V and 0 bases from J, with 11 bases between. There are 16 residues in the CDR3. Germline V gene sequence: CDR1 LGHNA, CDR2 YNFKEQ. For the CDR3, the DNA is TGTGCCAGCAGCCAAGCGACCCGTTCGAGCACAGATACGCAGTATTTT. Its protein product is CASSQATRSSTDTQYF.

This sequence joins TRBV6-5 and TRBJ2-3; D unresolved. The length of the CDR3 is 14 residues. V shed 6 bases and J shed 3 bases, with 13 bases lying between them. In germline, CDR1 is MNHEY, CDR2 SVGAGI. The CDR3, as DNA: TGTGCCAGCAGACGCCCCACCGCGACAGATACGCAGTATTTT. Protein product: CASRRPTATDTQYF.

The V and J genes are TRBV4-2 and TRBJ2-3; 12 bases align to TRBD2. CDR1 is LGHNA, CDR2 YNFKEQ, per germline. The CDR3 consists of 17 residues. The trim removed 0 bases at V and 1 base at J, leaving 2 bases unmatched. The CDR3 DNA follows: TGTGCCAGCAGCCAAGATACTAGCGGGGGGCGCACAGATACGCAGTATTTT. It translates to CASSQDTSGGRTDTQYF.